This is a list of T cell receptor beta chains from one sample in a study of breast tumors, draining lymph nodes, adjacent tissues. MiXCR was run by TCRdb on the multiplex PCR reads, yielding one entry per CDR3 protein. The sample includes about 230,000 distinct CDR3 sequences, approximately 29% of them seen just once. The sample taken for sequencing was axillary lymph node tissue. Receptors were obtained from a female donor with breast cancer. Some clones in this sample may be carry-over from other donors' samples. CDR3s include the opening cysteine and the closing phenylalanine or tryptophan. A D gene is named only where the DNA matches it firmly. Where a row states a size, it is once, few, many or the class of an expanded clone; other rows omit it.

V	J	size	D	CDR3	DNA
TRBV29-1	TRBJ2-1	NA	NA	CSLGQLWDPSGDEQFF	TGCAGCTTGGGGCAGCTATGGGACCCATCGGGTGATGAGCAGTTCTTC
TRBV5-1	TRBJ2-1	many	NA	CASSSLGDNEQFF	TGCGCCAGCAGCTCGCTAGGGGACAATGAGCAGTTCTTC
TRBV19	TRBJ1-6	many	NA	CASRTFGSPLHF	TGTGCCAGTAGGACTTTTGGTTCACCCCTCCACTTT
TRBV7-2	TRBJ1-3	NA	NA	CASSVGQASSGNTVYF	TGTGCCAGCAGCGTCGGGCAGGCGAGCTCTGGAAACACCGTATATTTT
TRBV20-1	TRBJ1-1	NA	TRBD1	CSAPRRQGTEAFF	TGCAGTGCTCCACGACGACAGGGTACTGAAGCTTTCTTT
TRBV30	TRBJ2-3	NA	NA	CAWSVGSYGTDTQYF	TGTGCCTGGAGTGTAGGAAGTTACGGCACAGATACGCAGTATTTT
TRBV29-1	TRBJ2-5	once	TRBD2	CSVASTGGETQYF	TGCAGCGTAGCTTCGACCGGGGGGGAGACCCAGTACTTC
TRBV19	TRBJ2-5	NA	NA	CASSKGNF	TGTGCCAGTAGTAAGGGGAACTTC
TRBV12-3/TRBV12-4	TRBJ2-3	NA	NA	CASSWRVGGTQYF	TGTGCCAGCAGCTGGAGGGTCGGGGGTACGCAGTATTTT
TRBV19	TRBJ2-3	many	NA	CASSNSRGTDTQYF	TGTGCCAGTAGTAATTCGAGGGGCACAGATACGCAGTATTTT
TRBV11-3	TRBJ2-1	many	TRBD2	CASSLASGRGEQFF	TGTGCCAGCAGCTTAGCCAGCGGGAGAGGCGAGCAGTTCTTC
TRBV11-3	TRBJ2-4	many	NA	CASSFRQAGDIQYF	TGTGCCAGCAGCTTCAGACAGGCGGGGGACATTCAGTACTTC
TRBV7-9	TRBJ1-5	NA	TRBD1	CASSPAGGGQPQHF	TGTGCCAGCAGCCCCGCAGGGGGCGGTCAGCCCCAGCATTTT
TRBV6-5	TRBJ2-1	NA	TRBD2	CATRGLAYNEQFF	TGTGCCACCCGGGGACTAGCTTACAATGAGCAGTTCTTC
TRBV6-1	TRBJ1-5	NA	NA	CASTRGGYNQPQHF	TGTGCCAGCACGCGCGGGGGGTACAATCAGCCCCAGCATTTT
TRBV15	TRBJ1-4	many	NA	CATSRESADEKLFF	TGTGCCACCAGCAGAGAGAGTGCTGATGAAAAACTGTTTTTT
TRBV5-4	TRBJ2-5	many	NA	CASSLVAEVETQYF	TGTGCCAGCAGCTTGGTGGCCGAGGTAGAGACCCAGTACTTC
TRBV20-1	TRBJ1-1	many	TRBD1	CSAPGTGGVNTEAFF	TGCAGTGCCCCCGGGACAGGGGGAGTGAACACTGAAGCTTTCTTT
TRBV5-1	TRBJ1-1	NA	NA	CASSVMGTAEAFF	TGCGCCAGCAGCGTAATGGGGACCGCTGAAGCTTTCTTT
TRBV27	TRBJ2-3	NA	TRBD2	CASKVSGSTDTQYF	TGTGCCAGCAAGGTTAGCGGGAGCACAGATACGCAGTATTTT
TRBV15	TRBJ1-2	NA	NA	CATSRGDTTMDGCTF	TGTGCCACCAGCAGGGGAGACACGACCATGGATGGCTGCACCTTC
TRBV20-1	TRBJ2-7	NA	NA	CSAVRGDSPAYEQYF	TGCAGTGCCGTACGAGGGGACTCACCGGCCTACGAGCAGTACTTC
TRBV5-1	TRBJ1-1	many	NA	CASSFSRPNTEAFF	TGCGCCAGCAGCTTTAGCCGGCCGAACACTGAAGCTTTCTTT
TRBV6-6	TRBJ2-7	few	TRBD1	CASRHGGQVSYEQYF	TGTGCCAGCAGGCACGGCGGACAGGTCTCCTACGAGCAGTACTTC
TRBV7-2	TRBJ1-4	NA	NA	CASSPDLGLANEKLFF	TGTGCCAGCAGCCCAGATTTGGGGCTGGCTAATGAAAAACTGTTTTTT
TRBV19	TRBJ1-2	NA	NA	CASSIRAGPHSF	TGTGCCAGTAGTATTAGGGCAGGGCCACACTCCTTC
TRBV5-1	TRBJ2-3	many	TRBD2	CASSLAGSGREADTQYF	TGCGCCAGCAGCTTGGCCGGTAGCGGGAGAGAAGCAGATACGCAGTATTTT
TRBV9	TRBJ2-3	many	NA	CASSVAGLGRTDTQYF	TGTGCCAGCAGCGTAGCCGGCCTGGGGAGAACAGATACGCAGTATTTT
TRBV5-1	TRBJ2-1	many	TRBD2	CASSLRSSGSFPLNEQFF	TGCGCCAGCAGCTTGCGTTCTAGCGGGAGTTTTCCCCTCAATGAGCAGTTCTTC
TRBV2	TRBJ2-3	many	TRBD2	CASSERSGSFYF	TGTGCCAGCAGTGAACGGAGCGGGAGTTTCTATTTT
TRBV5-1	TRBJ2-5	few	NA	CASSFQVASEPQYF	TGCGCCAGCAGCTTCCAGGTGGCTTCGGAGCCCCAGTACTTC
TRBV19	TRBJ1-5	many	NA	CAGARGGSQPQHF	TGTGCCGGGGCTCGGGGGGGAAGTCAGCCCCAGCATTTT
TRBV14	TRBJ2-1	many	TRBD2	CASSQGPSGGSYNEQFF	TGTGCCAGCAGCCAAGGGCCTAGCGGGGGATCCTACAATGAGCAGTTCTTC
TRBV2	TRBJ2-2	NA	NA	CASSGNRNTGGLFF	TGTGCCAGCAGTGGTAACAGGAACACCGGGGGGCTGTTTTTT
TRBV10-2	TRBJ1-2	NA	NA	CASSELGQLSGNTF	TGCGCCAGCAGTGAGTTGGGGCAGCTCTCTGGAAACACCTTC
TRBV5-1	TRBJ1-1	few	NA	CASSLDRETEAFF	TGCGCCAGCAGCTTGGACAGGGAGACTGAAGCTTTCTTT
TRBV28	TRBJ2-3	many	NA	CASSSFDGSDTQYF	TGTGCCAGCAGTTCCTTCGACGGATCAGATACGCAGTATTTT
TRBV7-2	TRBJ1-5	NA	NA	CASSLATGVNNQPQHF	TGTGCCAGCAGCTTAGCGACCGGGGTAAACAATCAGCCCCAGCATTTT
TRBV20-1	TRBJ2-7	many	NA	CSARDLGTSYEQYF	TGCAGTGCTAGAGATCTGGGGACCTCCTACGAGCAGTACTTC
TRBV10-3	TRBJ2-1	many	NA	CAITDGQADNEQFF	TGTGCCATCACCGACGGCCAAGCTGACAATGAGCAGTTCTTC
TRBV7-3	TRBJ2-3	many	TRBD1	CASRMGQGDTDTQYF	TGTGCCAGCAGGATGGGACAGGGCGACACAGATACGCAGTATTTT
TRBV15	TRBJ1-3	many	NA	CATSSWTPSGNTIYF	TGTGCCACCAGCAGCTGGACACCCTCTGGAAACACCATATATTTT
TRBV12-3/TRBV12-4	TRBJ2-7	few	NA	CASSSIVGEQYF	TGTGCCAGCAGTTCTATAGTGGGCGAGCAGTACTTC
TRBV2	TRBJ2-3	many	NA	CASTMSGNTQYF	TGTGCCAGCACCATGTCCGGGAATACGCAGTATTTT
TRBV20-1	TRBJ2-4	many	NA	CSASISRNIQYF	TGCAGTGCTAGTATATCTCGGAACATTCAGTACTTC
TRBV12-3/TRBV12-4	TRBJ2-2	many	NA	CASRMRRGTGELFF	TGTGCCAGCAGGATGAGGAGGGGGACCGGGGAGCTGTTTTTT
TRBV5-8	TRBJ2-3	many	TRBD2	CASSPRLSGATDTQYF	TGTGCCAGCAGCCCTCGGTTGAGCGGGGCCACAGATACGCAGTATTTT
TRBV5-8	TRBJ2-5	many	NA	CASSGGRQETQYF	TGTGCCAGCAGCGGGGGCCGGCAAGAGACCCAGTACTTC
TRBV19	TRBJ1-5	NA	TRBD1	CASMRDRGRKHF	TGTGCCAGTATGAGGGACAGGGGGCGCAAGCATTTT
TRBV24-1	TRBJ2-7	many	TRBD2	CATSGGGGQQYF	TGTGCCACCAGTGGTGGGGGAGGGCAGCAGTACTTC